A selection of T cell receptor beta chains follows, all from one sample in a study of sequential checkpoint blockade in melanoma. Sequenced by immunoSEQ multiplex PCR; TCRdb stores in-frame clones only, minus some. Of over 8,000 clones listed, 57% were seen once; the top ten hold about 39%. Source: CD8+ T cells sorted from blood (inferred from file names), taken from a patient given nivolumab and ipilimumab in sequence. These receptors came from a human donor with melanoma. Both conserved end residues are part of each CDR3. The D gene is left open where the match is weak. The size of a clone is reported for some rows only, either as once, few or many, or as a class for expanded clones.

d_gene | abundance | j_gene | v_gene | CDR3nt | CDR3aa
TRBD2 | NA | TRBJ2-7 | TRBV6-5 | TGTGCCAGCAGTCCAGCGGGAGTAACCTACGAGCAGTACTTC | CASSPAGVTYEQYF
TRBD1 | NA | TRBJ2-7 | TRBV28 | TGTGCCAGTAACTCCCTTGAGGACAGGGGGCGGTACGAGCAGTACTTC | CASNSLEDRGRYEQYF
NA | NA | TRBJ1-1 | TRBV4-1 | TGCGCCAGCAGCCCGACCCCGGGAACTGAAGCTTTCTTT | CASSPTPGTEAFF
NA | NA | TRBJ2-3 | TRBV10-3 | TGTGCCATCAGTGTCGCAGCAGAGTCCGGGAGAGCGGTCACAGATACGCAGTATTTT | CAISVAAESGRAVTDTQYF
NA | few | TRBJ2-7 | TRBV7-3 | TGTGCCAGCAGCCCAGGGATCTACGAGCAGTACTTC | CASSPGIYEQYF
TRBD1 | NA | TRBJ2-5 | TRBV5-6 | TGTGCCAGCAGCACCGGTGGACAGGTCACGCGCCGAGAGACCCAGTACTTC | CASSTGGQVTRRETQYF
TRBD1 | NA | TRBJ1-2 | TRBV4-1 | TGCGCCAGCAGCGGACAGGGGCAGGGTAACTATGGCTACACCTTC | CASSGQGQGNYGYTF
TRBD2 | NA | TRBJ2-1 | TRBV2 | TGTGCCAGCAGTGGCGTGGGACTAGCGGGAGAAGAGCAGTTCTTC | CASSGVGLAGEEQFF
TRBD2 | NA | TRBJ2-7 | TRBV6-6 | TGTGCCAGCCTCCCACTAGCGGGGGGCGAGCAGTACTTC | CASLPLAGGEQYF
NA | NA | TRBJ1-5 | TRBV4-3 | TGCGCCAGCAGCCAAGAGGCGGTTTCGCGAGGGAATCAGCCCCAGCATTTT | CASSQEAVSRGNQPQHF
NA | medium-sized | TRBJ1-1 | TRBV7-9 | TGTGCCAGCAGCTTAGGCGCAGGGGCGCTGACTGAAGCTTTCTTT | CASSLGAGALTEAFF
TRBD1 | NA | TRBJ2-5 | TRBV7-2 | TGTGCCAGCAGCTTTCTAGGGACAGTAGAGACCCAGTACTTC | CASSFLGTVETQYF
TRBD1 | medium-sized | TRBJ1-1 | TRBV10-3 | TGTGCCATCAGTGAGGCTCAGGGGGACGTCACTGAAGCTTTCTTT | CAISEAQGDVTEAFF
NA | NA | TRBJ1-5 | TRBV27 | TGTGCCAGCAGTTGGGGGGGAGGCAATCAGCCCCAGCATTTT | CASSWGGGNQPQHF
TRBD2 | NA | TRBJ2-6 | TRBV6-4 | TGTGCCAGCAGTGACAGCGCTAGCGGGAGTTCCTCTGGGGCCAACGTCCTGACTTTC | CASSDSASGSSSGANVLTF
NA | NA | TRBJ2-4 | TRBV27 | TGTGCCAGCAGTGCAAACAGGGTGGCCAAAAACATTCAGTACTTC | CASSANRVAKNIQYF
NA | NA | TRBJ1-2 | TRBV7-4 | TGTGCCAGCAGCTTAGGGGGCACGGATGGCTACACCTTC | CASSLGGTDGYTF